This T cell receptor beta chain was found in a study of immune cell composition in non-small cell lung cancer. TCRdb keeps only in-frame clones here, not all; method: immunoSEQ multiplex PCR. The sample carries roughly 8,000 clones, 68% recorded once. In regard to this clone: What it binds is unknown.

General study results and limits: Tumour-reactive clones were not shown to match dominant in vivo tumour clones. Smoking pack-years did not significantly correlate with tumour TCR-beta clonality. Squamous lung tumours showed higher top 10 clone scores and clonality than adenocarcinomas.

The V and J ends lost 7 bases and 4 bases, in that order; junction bases with no gene match: 8. The CDR3 totals 14 residues. The germline CDR1 and CDR2 sequences are MNHNS and SASEGT. The chain joins TRBV6-1 to TRBJ2-7; TRBD1 aligns across 9 bases. This receptor was identified in a human donor with non-small cell lung cancer. Sequenced input: lung tumor tissue. The CDR3 DNA reads TGTGCCAGCAAATCGGGACAGGGTGTGTACGAGCAGTACTTC. This encodes CASKSGQGVYEQYF.